Below, one T cell receptor (beta chain) is given with its context. Its cognate antigen is unknown. CDR1 GTSNPN and CDR2 SVGIG come from the germline V gene (reference sequence). V was pared by 2 bases and J by 0 bases, with 4 bases between. This CDR3 has 12 residues. The sample originates from a study of response to subunit inactivated influenza vaccine. Study-level points and caveats: With each seasonal influenza vaccination, the authors suggested, few new T cells are recruited.

One entry per CDR3 protein, called by TCRdb with MiXCR from the RT-PCR reads. The sample lists over 400,000 distinct CDR3 sequences, about a tenth occurring once. This TCR derives from a man aged 50 or older who received an inactivated influenza vaccine. The sequencing here drew on PBMCs from blood, taken more than 35 days after vaccination. The chain joins TRBV30 to TRBJ1-1; no reliable D call. CDR3 residues: CAWSRMNTEAFF. The DNA for the CDR3 is TGTGCCTGGAGTAGGATGAACACTGAAGCTTTCTTT.